Following are 10 T cell receptor beta chains from one sample sequenced in a study of Graves' ophthalmopathy and Graves' hyperthyroidism. RNA transcripts provided the template for amplifying TCR beta CDR3 regions. A first-round RT-PCR used HTBI primers, followed by a second-round multiplex PCR. TCRdb ran MiXCR on the multiplex PCR reads and lists one entry per CDR3 protein. Of about 620,000 distinct CDR3 sequences listed, approximately 21% were seen once; the top ten hold around 6.5%. Sequences were obtained from peripheral blood. The receptors were sampled from a woman aged 18 to 35 with stable Graves' hyperthyroidism. Some clones in this sample may be carry-over from other donors' samples.

This clonotype was picked up a small number of times. V usage is TRBV2 and J usage is TRBJ2-7; D might be TRBD2 (6 bases). The CDR3 length is 16 residues. V was shortened by 3 bases and J by 0 bases, with 15 bases between the two germline ends. The germline gives CDR1 SNHLY, CDR2 FYNNEI. The CDR3 protein is CASSDSLATSSYEQYF. CDR3 DNA: TGTGCCAGCAGTGATTCCCTAGCGACGAGCTCCTACGAGCAGTACTTC.

The sample holds many counts of this clonotype. The chain employs TRBV7-3 and TRBJ1-1; perhaps TRBD1 as D (6 bases). CDR1 is SGHTA and CDR2 is FQGTGA in the germline V gene. This CDR3 region has 13 residues. V was clipped by 5 bases and J by 4 bases, with 11 bases between them. The CDR3 DNA reads TGTGCCAGCAGCGAAACAGGGTTCACTGAAGCTTTCTTT. The encoded protein is CASSETGFTEAFF.

This clonotype was detected ten times or more. The J gene is TRBJ2-7, the V gene TRBV12-3 or TRBV12-4; D gene uncertain. The CDR3 totals 13 residues. Trimming removed 7 bases at V and 5 bases at J, with 15 bases between. Here the CDR3 reads CASTPGARDEQYF. DNA of the CDR3: TGTGCCAGCACCCCGGGTGCTAGGGACGAGCAGTACTTC.

This clonotype was recorded at least ten times. The genes are TRBV20-1 and TRBJ1-5; D call uncertain. The CDR3 covers 15 residues. The germline V gene has CDR1 DFQATT and CDR2 SNEGSKA (reference sequence). Trimming removed 5 bases at V and 5 bases at J, with 19 bases between. Here the CDR3 reads CSAVGRVEWHQPQHF. The CDR3 DNA reads TGCAGTGCTGTCGGACGGGTCGAATGGCATCAGCCCCAGCATTTT.

This clonotype was seen at least ten times. This chain uses TRBV6-5 with TRBJ1-2, with D perhaps matching TRBD1 (5 bases). CDR1 is MNHEY, CDR2 SVGAGI, per germline. V gave up 2 bases and J gave up 4 bases, with 8 bases separating them. There are 13 residues in the CDR3. The CDR3 DNA reads as TGTGCCAGCAGTTACGGCAGGGCCTATGGCTACACCTTC. Translating gives CASSYGRAYGYTF.

The rearrangement joins TRBV24-1 to TRBJ2-5, with D perhaps matching TRBD2 (6 bases). V was trimmed by 1 base and J by 5 bases, leaving 16 bases between them. The length of the CDR3 is 16 residues. The germline CDR1 and CDR2 sequences are KGHDR and SFDVKD. CDR3 in amino acids: CATSDFVPGDGETQYF. The CDR3 region has the DNA TGTGCCACCAGTGATTTCGTACCGGGGGACGGGGAGACCCAGTACTTC.

This clonotype was picked up a small number of times. The rearrangement links TRBV28 to TRBJ2-5; 10 positions match TRBD1. The CDR3 is 15 amino acids. Trimming took 4 bases from V and 5 from J; bases not matched to a gene: 7. Germline V gene lookup returns CDR1 MDHEN and CDR2 SYDVKM. The CDR3 region has the DNA TGTGCCAGCAGTTCCTCGGGACAGGGGTTGGAGACCCAGTACTTC. Protein sequence: CASSSSGQGLETQYF.

This clonotype was found many times. This rearrangement joins TRBV6-5 to TRBJ1-1, with 11 bases fitting TRBD1. Per the germline V gene, CDR1 is MNHEY and CDR2 is SVGAGI. There are 14 residues in the CDR3. The V gene end was trimmed by 11 bases and the J gene end by 4 bases; junction bases not matched to a gene: 9. CDR3 coding DNA: TGTGCCGGAAGGGTGGGGACAGGGGGCACTGAAGCTTTCTTT. Translating it yields CAGRVGTGGTEAFF.

In this sample, this clonotype turned up many times. This chain uses TRBV2 with TRBJ2-5; TRBD2 matches 7 bases. V gave up 7 bases and J gave up 7 bases; unmatched junction bases: 15. The germline V gene encodes CDR1 SNHLY and CDR2 FYNNEI. The CDR3 loop spans 15 amino acids. CDR3 bases: TGTGCCAGCACCGGAGGTGGTAGCAGGGAGGGGACCCAGTACTTC. Protein sequence: CASTGGGSREGTQYF. Full variable domain (remainder filled in from reference TRBV2 and TRBJ2-5): EPEVTQTPSHQVTQMGQEVILRCVPISNHLYFYWYRQILGQKVEFLVSFYNNEISEKSEIFDDQFSVERPDGSNFTLKIRSTKLEDSAMYFCASTGGGSREGTQYFGPGTRLLVL.

This clonotype was observed a handful of times. The J gene is TRBJ2-7, the V gene TRBV5-4, with D possibly TRBD1 on 6 matching bases. This CDR3 has 18 amino acids. Germline CDR1 reads SGHNT; CDR2 reads YYREEE (reference sequence). The V end lost 3 bases, the J end lost 2 bases, and 24 bases lay between the germline ends. The CDR3 DNA is TGTGCCAGCAGCTCCCAATTACGAGGAGGCAGGGACACCTACGAGCAGTACTTC. Translating gives CASSSQLRGGRDTYEQYF.